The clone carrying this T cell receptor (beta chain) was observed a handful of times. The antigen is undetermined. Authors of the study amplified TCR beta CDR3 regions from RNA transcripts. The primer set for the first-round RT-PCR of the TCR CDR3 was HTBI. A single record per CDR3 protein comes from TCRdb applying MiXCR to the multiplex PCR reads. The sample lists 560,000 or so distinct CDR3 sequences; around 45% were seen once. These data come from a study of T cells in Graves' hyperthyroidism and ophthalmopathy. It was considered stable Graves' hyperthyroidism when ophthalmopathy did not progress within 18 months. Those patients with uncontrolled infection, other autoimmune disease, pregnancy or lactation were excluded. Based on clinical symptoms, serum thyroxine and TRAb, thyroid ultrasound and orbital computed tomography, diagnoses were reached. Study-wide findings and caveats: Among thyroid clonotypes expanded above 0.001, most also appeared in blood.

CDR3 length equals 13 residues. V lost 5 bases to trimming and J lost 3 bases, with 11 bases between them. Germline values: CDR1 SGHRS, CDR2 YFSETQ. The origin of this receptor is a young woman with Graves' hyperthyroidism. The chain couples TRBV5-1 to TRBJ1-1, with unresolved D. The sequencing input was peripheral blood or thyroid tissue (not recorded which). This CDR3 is CASRKVGDTEAFF. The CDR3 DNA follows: TGCGCCAGCAGGAAAGTTGGAGACACTGAAGCTTTCTTT.